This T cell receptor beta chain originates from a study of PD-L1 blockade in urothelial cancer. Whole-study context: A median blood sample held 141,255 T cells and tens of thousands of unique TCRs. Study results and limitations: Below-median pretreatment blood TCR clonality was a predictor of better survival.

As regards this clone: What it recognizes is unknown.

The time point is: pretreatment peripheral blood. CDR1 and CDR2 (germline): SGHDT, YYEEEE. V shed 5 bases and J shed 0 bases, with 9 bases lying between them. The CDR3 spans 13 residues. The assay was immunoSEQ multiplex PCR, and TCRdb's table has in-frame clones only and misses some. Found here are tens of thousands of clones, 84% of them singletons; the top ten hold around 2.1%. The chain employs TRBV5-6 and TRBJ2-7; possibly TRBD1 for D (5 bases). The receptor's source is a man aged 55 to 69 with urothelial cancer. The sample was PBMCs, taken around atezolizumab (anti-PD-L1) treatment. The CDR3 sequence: CASRDISSYEQYF. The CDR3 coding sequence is TGTGCCAGCAGGGACATAAGCTCCTACGAGCAGTACTTC. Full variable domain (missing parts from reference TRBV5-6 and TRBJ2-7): DAGVTQSPTHLIKTRGQQVTLRCSPKSGHDTVSWYQQALGQGPQFIFQYYEEEERQRGNFPDRFSGHQFPNYSSELNVNALLLGDSALYLCASRDISSYEQYFGPGTRLTVT.